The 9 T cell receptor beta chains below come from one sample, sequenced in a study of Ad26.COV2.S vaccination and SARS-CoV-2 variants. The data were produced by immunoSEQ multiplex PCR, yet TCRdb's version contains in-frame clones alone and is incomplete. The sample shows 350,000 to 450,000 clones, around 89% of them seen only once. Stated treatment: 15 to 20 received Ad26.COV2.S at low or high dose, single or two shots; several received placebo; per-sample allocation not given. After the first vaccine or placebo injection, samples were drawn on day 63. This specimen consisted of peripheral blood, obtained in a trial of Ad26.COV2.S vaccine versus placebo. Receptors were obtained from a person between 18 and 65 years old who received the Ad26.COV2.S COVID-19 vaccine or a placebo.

The CDR3: CASSESRVRGAFF. CDR3 DNA: TGCGCCAGCAGTGAGTCTAGGGTCCGCGGAGCTTTCTTT. The V gene is TRBV10-1, the J gene TRBJ1-1; D call uncertain. Trimming cost V 0 bases and J 10 bases, with 12 bases left between them. CDR3 length: 13 residues. In germline, CDR1 is WNHNN, CDR2 SYGVQD (reference sequence).

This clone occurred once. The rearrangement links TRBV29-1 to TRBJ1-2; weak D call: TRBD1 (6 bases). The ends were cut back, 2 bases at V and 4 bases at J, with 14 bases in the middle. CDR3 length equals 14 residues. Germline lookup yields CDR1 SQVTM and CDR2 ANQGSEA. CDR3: CSVEPEGQFYGYTF. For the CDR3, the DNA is TGCAGCGTTGAACCCGAAGGACAGTTCTATGGCTACACCTTC.

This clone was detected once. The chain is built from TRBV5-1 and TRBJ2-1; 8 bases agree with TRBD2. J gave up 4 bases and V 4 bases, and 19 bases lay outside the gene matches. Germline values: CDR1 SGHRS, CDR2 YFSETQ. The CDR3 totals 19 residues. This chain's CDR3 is CASSNSTWIAGRGYNEQFF. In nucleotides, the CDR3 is TGCGCCAGCAGCAACAGTACTTGGATAGCGGGGAGAGGTTACAATGAGCAGTTCTTC.

The CDR3 coding sequence is TGTGCCAGCAGCTACCCAGCGGGAGCTTTAGGAACCGGGGAGCTGTTTTTT. It yields the protein CASSYPAGALGTGELFF. The chain carries TRBV11-2 and TRBJ2-2, with 8 bases lining up with TRBD2. The J segment lost 5 bases and the V segment lost 4 bases, leaving 12 bases of the junction unmatched. Germline assignment: CDR1 SGHAT and CDR2 FQNNGV. CDR3 size: 17 residues.

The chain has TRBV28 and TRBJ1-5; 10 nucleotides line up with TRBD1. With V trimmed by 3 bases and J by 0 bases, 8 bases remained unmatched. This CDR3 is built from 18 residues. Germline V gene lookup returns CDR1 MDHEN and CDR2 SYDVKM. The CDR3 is CASSFRGQGRGSNQPQHF. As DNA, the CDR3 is TGTGCCAGCAGTTTCCGGGGACAGGGGAGGGGTAGCAATCAGCCCCAGCATTTT.

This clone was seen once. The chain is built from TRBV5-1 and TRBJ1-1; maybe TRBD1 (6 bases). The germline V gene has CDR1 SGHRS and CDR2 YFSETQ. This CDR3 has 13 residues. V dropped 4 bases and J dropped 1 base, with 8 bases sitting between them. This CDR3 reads CASSAQGNTEAFF. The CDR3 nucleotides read TGCGCCAGCAGCGCACAGGGGAACACTGAAGCTTTCTTT.

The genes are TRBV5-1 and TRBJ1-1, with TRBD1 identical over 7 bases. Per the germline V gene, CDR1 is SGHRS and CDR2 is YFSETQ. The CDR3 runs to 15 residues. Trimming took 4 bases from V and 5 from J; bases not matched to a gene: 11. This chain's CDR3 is CASSPTGAEGTEAFF. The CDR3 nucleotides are TGCGCCAGCAGCCCTACAGGGGCCGAAGGTACTGAAGCTTTCTTT.

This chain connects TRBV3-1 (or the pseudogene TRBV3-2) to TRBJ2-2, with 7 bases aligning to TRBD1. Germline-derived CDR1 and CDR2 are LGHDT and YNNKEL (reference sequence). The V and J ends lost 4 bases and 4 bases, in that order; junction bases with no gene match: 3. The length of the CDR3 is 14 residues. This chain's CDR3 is CASSPRQGTGELFF. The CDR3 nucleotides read TGTGCCAGCAGCCCTAGACAGGGCACCGGGGAGCTGTTTTTT.

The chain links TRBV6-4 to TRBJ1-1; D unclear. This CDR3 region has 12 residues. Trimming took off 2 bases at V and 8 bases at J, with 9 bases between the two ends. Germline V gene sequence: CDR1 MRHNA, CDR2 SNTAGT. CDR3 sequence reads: CASSDVVGEAFF. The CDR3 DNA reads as TGTGCCAGCAGTGACGTTGTAGGGGAAGCTTTCTTT.